This T cell receptor (beta chain) was observed in a study of T cells in Graves' hyperthyroidism and ophthalmopathy. Study-wide background: Blood was drawn when the patient was first diagnosed and still untreated. Whole-study findings and limits: With a median lead of around 6.7 months before onset, the model predicted ophthalmopathy.

Regions amplified from RNA transcripts were the TCR beta CDR3 regions. Researchers ran a first-round RT-PCR on the TCR CDR3 using the HTBI primer set. One entry per CDR3 protein results from TCRdb running MiXCR on the multiplex PCR reads. The data contain some 490,000 distinct CDR3 sequences, approximately 23% of them singletons. On this clonotype: The antigen is unknown.

Sequences were obtained from blood. The receptor's source is a woman in her seventies with Graves' ophthalmopathy.

Here the CDR3 reads CASSLGRETGKLFF. CDR3 in DNA: TGTGCCAGCAGCTTAGGACGTGAGACTGGAAAACTGTTTTTT. The chain joins TRBV7-9 to TRBJ1-4; D gene unclear. The CDR3 is 14 residues long. CDR1 and CDR2 from the germline V gene are SEHNR and FQNEAQ (reference sequence). The germline V and J ends were trimmed by 1 base and 10 bases, with 13 bases remaining between them.